This T cell receptor beta chain appears in the sequencing data of a study of blood T cell repertoires in COVID-19. In the study overall: Acute and convalescent COVID-19 samples came from the United States, Italy and Spain. Nucleic acid was either cDNA or gDNA, and it came from T cells, B-cell-depleted T cells, or PBMCs.

Authors' analysis steps: Scientists estimated how many nucleated cells there were by amplifying reference gene primers. Some clones are missing from TCRdb's copy, which holds only in-frame ones; the method was immunoSEQ multiplex PCR. V, J and clone size are those of that table, while D and trimming were read from the DNA. The sample yields over 90,000 clones, 90% seen once. This sequence was found in a man aged 45-60 years with acute or convalescent COVID-19. The sequencing input was peripheral blood.

The CDR3 DNA sequence: TGTGCCAGTAGTATAGTAGCGGGAGGTACCTACGAGCAGTACTTC. Translated: CASSIVAGGTYEQYF. The rearrangement links TRBV19 to TRBJ2-7; 10 bases line up with TRBD2. V lost 1 base to trimming and J lost 2 bases; unmatched junction nucleotides: 2. The CDR3 loop spans 15 amino acids. The V gene's germline CDR1 is LNHDA and CDR2 SQIVND (reference sequence).